These T cell receptor beta chains were read from a single sample in a study of blood T cell repertoires in COVID-19. Using immunoSEQ multiplex PCR, the repertoire was profiled, and TCRdb retains in-frame clones only, with some absent. The sample shows about 170,000 clones, around four fifths of them seen only once. Specimen: peripheral blood. Every receptor here comes from an elderly woman with COVID-19, enrolled during active disease. Both conserved end residues are part of each CDR3. Fields, in order: V gene, J gene, D gene, CDR3 length, CDR3 protein. The D gene is left open where the match is weak.

TRBV11-3	TRBJ2-3	TRBD1	16	CASSLGRGGSADTQYF
TRBV18	TRBJ2-7	TRBD2	15	CASSPGLAGAYEQYF
TRBV28	TRBJ1-6	.	15	CASSLRGQYNSPLHF
TRBV9	TRBJ2-2	.	17	CASSPQGGLKNTGELFF
TRBV3-1/TRBV3-2	TRBJ1-2	.	15	CASSHRDTRFYGYTF
TRBV19	TRBJ1-6	TRBD1	14	CASRIRDRDSPLHF
TRBV2	TRBJ2-7	TRBD2	14	CASISGSSPDEQYF
TRBV27	TRBJ2-3	.	16	CASSFGAGTSTDTQYF
TRBV29-1	TRBJ1-2	TRBD1	14	CSVGGQGAGYGYTF
TRBV9	TRBJ2-3	TRBD2	14	CASSVVGREDTQYF
TRBV7-3	TRBJ2-1	.	15	CASSNSLRSYNEQFF
TRBV29-1	TRBJ2-6	.	12	CSVVSGANVLTF
TRBV18	TRBJ2-1	TRBD1	15	CASSPGTASYNEQFF
TRBV6-6	TRBJ2-1	.	14	CASCLGASYNEQFF
TRBV19	TRBJ1-1	.	12	CASSMVGDEAFF